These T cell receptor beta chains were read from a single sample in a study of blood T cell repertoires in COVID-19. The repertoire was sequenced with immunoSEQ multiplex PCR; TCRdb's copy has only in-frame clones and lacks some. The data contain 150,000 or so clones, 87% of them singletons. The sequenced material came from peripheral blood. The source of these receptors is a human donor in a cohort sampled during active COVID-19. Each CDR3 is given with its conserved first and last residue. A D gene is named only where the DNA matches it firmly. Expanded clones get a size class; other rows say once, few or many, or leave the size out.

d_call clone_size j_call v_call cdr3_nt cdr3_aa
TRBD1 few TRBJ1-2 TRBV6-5 TGTGCCAGCATATCCAGACAGGGAAGGCCGGATGGCTACACCTTC CASISRQGRPDGYTF
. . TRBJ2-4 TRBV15 TGTGCCACCAGCAGAGATCTGCGGGGCAAAAACATTCAGTACTTC CATSRDLRGKNIQYF
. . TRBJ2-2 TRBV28 TGTGCCAGCAGTTTAGGGCGGGCCGGGGAGCTGTTTTTT CASSLGRAGELFF
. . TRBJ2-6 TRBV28 TGTGCCAGCAGTTTCGAGGGACTGACTGGGGCCAACGTCCTGACTTTC CASSFEGLTGANVLTF
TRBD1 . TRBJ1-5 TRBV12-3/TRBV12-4 TGTGCCAGCAGACGACAGGGAAATCAGCCCCAGCATTTT CASRRQGNQPQHF
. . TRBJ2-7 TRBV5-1 TGCGCCAGCAGCTTGTCAGGGAACGAGCAGTACTTC CASSLSGNEQYF
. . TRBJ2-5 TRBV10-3 TGTGCCATCAGTGAGGGGGGGATGGAGACCCAGTACTTC CAISEGGMETQYF
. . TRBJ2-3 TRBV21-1 TGTGCCAGCAGTGGCCGGGCAGGGGGCAGCACAGATACGCAGTATTTT CASSGRAGGSTDTQYF
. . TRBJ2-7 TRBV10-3 TGTGCCATCAGTGCGGCCGCCCGGGAGGAGCAGTACTTC CAISAAAREEQYF
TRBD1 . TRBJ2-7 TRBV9 TGTGCCAGCAGCCCAGCGGACAGGGGGTACGAGCAGTACTTC CASSPADRGYEQYF
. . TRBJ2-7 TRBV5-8 TGTGCCAGCAGCTTGGACCCAGGCACCTACGAGCAGTACTTC CASSLDPGTYEQYF
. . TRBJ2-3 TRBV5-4 TGTGCCAGCAGCTTCGGCAGGCTAACTAGCACAGATACGCAGTATTTT CASSFGRLTSTDTQYF
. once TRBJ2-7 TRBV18 TGTGCCAGCTCACCCGCCCTAGGACTTAGGTCCTACGAGCAGTACTTC CASSPALGLRSYEQYF
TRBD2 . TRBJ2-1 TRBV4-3 TGCGCCAGCAGCCAGGATCAGCGGGGACCCTATGAGCAGTTCTTC CASSQDQRGPYEQFF
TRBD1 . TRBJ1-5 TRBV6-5 TGTGCCAGCAGCCCCAGGACAGGGGAATATCAGCCCCAGCATTTT CASSPRTGEYQPQHF
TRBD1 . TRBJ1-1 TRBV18 TGTGCCAGCTCTCAGGGGGGGAACACTGAAGCTTTCTTT CASSQGGNTEAFF
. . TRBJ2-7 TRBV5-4 TGTGCCAGCAGCTTGCATCGACAGTCCTCCTACGAGCAGTACTTC CASSLHRQSSYEQYF
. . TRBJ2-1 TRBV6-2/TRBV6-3 TGTGCCAGCAGTTACTCTTGGAGGGACAATGAGCAGTTCTTC CASSYSWRDNEQFF
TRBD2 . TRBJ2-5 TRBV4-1 TGCGCCAGCAGCCAACCAGCGGGGGGGGAGACCCAGTACTTC CASSQPAGGETQYF
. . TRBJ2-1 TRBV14 TGTGCCAGCAGCCCTAGGACAGACGGTGAGCAGTTCTTC CASSPRTDGEQFF
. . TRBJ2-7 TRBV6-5 TGTGCCAGCAGTATTATACACTACGAGCAGTACTTC CASSIIHYEQYF
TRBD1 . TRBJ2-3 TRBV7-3 TGTGCCAGCAGCCTGACGGGACAGCGCACAGATACGCAGTATTTT CASSLTGQRTDTQYF
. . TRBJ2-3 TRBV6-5 TGTGCCAGCAGTACTGCGGATACGCAGTATTTT CASSTADTQYF
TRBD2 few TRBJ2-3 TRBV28 TGTGCCAGCAGTTTTCGACTAGCGAAGAGCACAGATACGCAGTATTTT CASSFRLAKSTDTQYF
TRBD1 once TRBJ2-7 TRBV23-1 TGCGCCAGCAGTCAGTCCCAGGGACAGGGTTTCCACGAGCAGTACTTC CASSQSQGQGFHEQYF
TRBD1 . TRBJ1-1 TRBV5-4 TGTGCCAGCAGCTCATTTAGCTGGACAGGGGGCGAGGAGACTGAAGCTTTCTTT CASSSFSWTGGEETEAFF
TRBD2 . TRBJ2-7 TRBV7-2 TGTGCCAGCAGCTCCAACCTTAGCGGGGATGAGCAGTACTTC CASSSNLSGDEQYF
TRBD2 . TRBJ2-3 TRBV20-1 TGCAGTGCTAGTCAGTTGGGGGGGGACCTGGGCCCGCAGTATTTT CSASQLGGDLGPQYF
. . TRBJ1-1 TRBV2 TGTGCCAGCAATCAGGTAATGAACACTGAAGCTTTCTTT CASNQVMNTEAFF
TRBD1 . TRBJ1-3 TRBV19 TGTGCCACCGCCCCGGACAGGGTCGGGGTCACCATATATTTT CATAPDRVGVTIYF
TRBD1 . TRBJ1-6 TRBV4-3 TGCGCCAGCAGCCACGACAGGGGTTGGGATTCACCCCTCCACTTT CASSHDRGWDSPLHF
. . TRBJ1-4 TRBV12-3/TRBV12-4 TGTGCCAGCAACGATAGGGGGGGTGAAAAACTGTTTTTT CASNDRGGEKLFF
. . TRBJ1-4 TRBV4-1 TGCGCCAGCAGCCAAGGGGCGGGGTTTCGTGAAAAACTGTTTTTT CASSQGAGFREKLFF
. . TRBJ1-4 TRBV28 TGTGCCAGCAGTTTGCGGGGCGGGGTAGGGGAAAAACTGTTTTTT CASSLRGGVGEKLFF
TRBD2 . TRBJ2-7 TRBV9 TGTGCCAGCAGCGTAGGGCTAGCGGGAGTCAACGAGCAGTACTTC CASSVGLAGVNEQYF
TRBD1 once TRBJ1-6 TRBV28 TGTGCCAGCAGTCTACTGACAGGGCGGTCACCCCTCCACTTT CASSLLTGRSPLHF
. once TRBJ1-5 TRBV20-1 TGCAGTGCTAGTGGTGTGGGGGGTGACAGCAATCAGCCCCAGCATTTT CSASGVGGDSNQPQHF
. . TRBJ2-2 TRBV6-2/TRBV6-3 TGTGCCAGCAGTTACTCGCGCACGGGACACGAGAACACCGGGGAGCTGTTTTTT CASSYSRTGHENTGELFF
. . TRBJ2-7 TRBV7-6 TGTGCCAGCAGCTTAGGGTTCGGTTACGAGCAGTACTTC CASSLGFGYEQYF
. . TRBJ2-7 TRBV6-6 TGTGCCAGCAGTTTAGAGGGACTGGGGATCGAGCAGTACTTC CASSLEGLGIEQYF
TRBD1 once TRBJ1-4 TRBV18 TGTGCCAGCTCACCTCTACAGGGTCCGGGGCCCGGGACAGAACTGTTTTTT CASSPLQGPGPGTELFF
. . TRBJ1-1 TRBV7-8 TGTGCCAGCAGCTTAGCGTACAGGGAAGCTTTCTTT CASSLAYREAFF
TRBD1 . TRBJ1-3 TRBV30 TGTGCCTGGAGTCGGGACAGCAGCTCTGGAAACACCATATATTTT CAWSRDSSSGNTIYF
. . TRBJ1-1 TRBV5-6 TGTGCCAGCAGCCCAGACGCAGGGAACACTGAAGCTTTCTTT CASSPDAGNTEAFF
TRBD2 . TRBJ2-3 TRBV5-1 TGCGCCAGCAGCTCCGCTACTAGCGGTACCACAGATACGCAGTATTTT CASSSATSGTTDTQYF
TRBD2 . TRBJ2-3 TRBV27 TGTGCCAGCAGTCTAGCGGGGAGTGTCACAGATACGCAGTATTTT CASSLAGSVTDTQYF
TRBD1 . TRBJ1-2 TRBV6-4 TGTGCCAGCAGCCCCGGGACAGGGGTTGGCTACACCTTC CASSPGTGVGYTF
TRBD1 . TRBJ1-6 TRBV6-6 TGTGCCAGCAGTACCCCGGGACAGGCCAATTCACCCCTCCACTTT CASSTPGQANSPLHF
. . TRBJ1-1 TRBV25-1 TGTGCCAGCAGTTGGAGCACTGAAGCTTTCTTT CASSWSTEAFF
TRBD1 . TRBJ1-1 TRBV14 TGTGCCAGCAGTCCTACAGGGGCGGGAGGGGCTTTCTTT CASSPTGAGGAFF
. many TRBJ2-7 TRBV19 TGTGCCAGTAGTATAGGGGCCGGGACCTACGAGCAGTACTTC CASSIGAGTYEQYF
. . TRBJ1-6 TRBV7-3 TGTGCCAGCAGCGATACTGGGGGCCATAATTCACCCCTCCACTTT CASSDTGGHNSPLHF
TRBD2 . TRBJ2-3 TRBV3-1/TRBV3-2 TGTGCCAGCAGCCTACGGGGGGGTCCTAGCACAGATACGCAGTATTTT CASSLRGGPSTDTQYF